This is a list of T cell receptor beta chains from one sample in a study of T cells after yellow fever vaccination. TCRdb passed the 5' RACE reads through MiXCR, listing each CDR3 protein once. The table includes nearly 350,000 distinct CDR3 sequences, 8% to 9.5% detected once. Sequenced here: PBMCs, sampled about 41 days after the first yellow fever vaccination. The source is a man younger than 35 who received the YFV17D yellow fever vaccine. Both conserved end residues are part of each CDR3.

V gene	J gene	CDR3 protein
TRBV5-6	TRBJ2-7	CASSFYDEQYF
TRBV4-1	TRBJ2-3	CASSQEKRFSSTDTQYF
TRBV25-1	TRBJ1-5	CASSRTGGGFQPQHF
TRBV10-3	TRBJ2-7	CAIRGGQGVYEQYF
TRBV7-2	TRBJ1-2	CASSLRQGIYYGYTF
TRBV4-3	TRBJ1-5	CASSQQNEENQPQHF
TRBV7-2	TRBJ2-7	CASSLAWILEGEQYF
TRBV5-5	TRBJ2-1	CASIEGQGVNEQFF
TRBV12-3/TRBV12-4	TRBJ2-1	CASRPSGGNEQFF
TRBV12-3/TRBV12-4	TRBJ2-1	CASSLRTGGYNEQFF
TRBV20-1	TRBJ2-5	CSASRGVQETQYF
TRBV6-1	TRBJ2-6	CASANRGFGANVLTF
TRBV3-1	TRBJ2-5	CASSHRLAGGETQYF
TRBV6-1	TRBJ2-1	CASNLGTGNYNEQFF
TRBV6-1	TRBJ1-1	CASSGTGLWTEAFF
TRBV2	TRBJ1-1	CASSAFQGGGTEAFF
TRBV20-1	TRBJ1-2	CSAKGGEAYGYTF
TRBV7-7	TRBJ2-5	CASSRRDRGQETQYF
TRBV11-2	TRBJ2-3	CASSPGGIGGGFQYF
TRBV11-2	TRBJ2-5	CASSFFTAGRTIQETQYF
TRBV7-2	TRBJ1-5	CASSLFVGQGRQPQHF
TRBV5-4	TRBJ2-3	CASSKKTGGYEDTQYF
TRBV7-9	TRBJ1-4	CASSSGRQNNEKLFF
TRBV5-1	TRBJ2-3	CASSWASGGPEDTQYF
TRBV5-1	TRBJ1-1	CASSPWDSANTEAFF
TRBV14	TRBJ1-6	CASSQYQGANSPLHF
TRBV10-3	TRBJ2-1	CAISAGGASGVREQFF
TRBV12-3/TRBV12-4	TRBJ1-6	CASSLASSYNSPLHF
TRBV27	TRBJ2-5	CASSLLYRQQETQYF
TRBV6-1	TRBJ1-2	CASSEHFKINYGYTF
TRBV20-1	TRBJ2-3	CSAASGPQLDTQYF
TRBV12-3/TRBV12-4	TRBJ2-6	CASSLGSGGLTRPSGANVLTF
TRBV20-1	TRBJ2-2	CSAALRNTGELFF
TRBV10-2	TRBJ1-2	CASSATKLQGILYGYTF
TRBV7-9	TRBJ1-1	CASSLTSGLGTEAFF
TRBV6-2/TRBV6-3	TRBJ2-2	CASTNGGLGLLTGELFF
TRBV7-2	TRBJ2-1	CASSLPGVSSYNEQFF
TRBV10-3	TRBJ2-3	CATQLGLAGVLSTDTQYF
TRBV6-5	TRBJ2-7	CASSHTTGGYEQYF
TRBV7-2	TRBJ2-7	CASSHAGTGAYEQYF
TRBV5-5	TRBJ2-5	CASSFLQNQETQYF
TRBV9	TRBJ2-4	CASSVQPAGGPRDIQYF
TRBV23-1	TRBJ2-4	CASSPDRGDGSKNIQYF
TRBV5-1	TRBJ1-2	CASSLEQGIDGYTF
TRBV7-8	TRBJ2-4	CASSPTRTKNIQYF
TRBV5-1	TRBJ2-1	CASSPGTQSSYNEQFF
TRBV27	TRBJ1-4	CASSATWTNEKLFF
TRBV24-1	TRBJ2-5	CATSVSGGQETQYF
TRBV7-2	TRBJ1-2	CASSFYRGKTLGYTF
TRBV9	TRBJ1-3	CASSVSASSGNTIYF
TRBV20-1	TRBJ2-5	CSARVTGLEGTQYF
TRBV12-3/TRBV12-4	TRBJ2-3	CASSRGGVRLMDTQYF
TRBV7-9	TRBJ1-3	CASSKDREHTIYF
TRBV20-1	TRBJ2-7	CSAQKATGYEQYF
TRBV5-5	TRBJ2-1	CASSLVGRITLNEQFF
TRBV5-1	TRBJ2-2	CASSPWTGTGELFF
TRBV5-1	TRBJ1-1	CASSPGPTNTEAFF